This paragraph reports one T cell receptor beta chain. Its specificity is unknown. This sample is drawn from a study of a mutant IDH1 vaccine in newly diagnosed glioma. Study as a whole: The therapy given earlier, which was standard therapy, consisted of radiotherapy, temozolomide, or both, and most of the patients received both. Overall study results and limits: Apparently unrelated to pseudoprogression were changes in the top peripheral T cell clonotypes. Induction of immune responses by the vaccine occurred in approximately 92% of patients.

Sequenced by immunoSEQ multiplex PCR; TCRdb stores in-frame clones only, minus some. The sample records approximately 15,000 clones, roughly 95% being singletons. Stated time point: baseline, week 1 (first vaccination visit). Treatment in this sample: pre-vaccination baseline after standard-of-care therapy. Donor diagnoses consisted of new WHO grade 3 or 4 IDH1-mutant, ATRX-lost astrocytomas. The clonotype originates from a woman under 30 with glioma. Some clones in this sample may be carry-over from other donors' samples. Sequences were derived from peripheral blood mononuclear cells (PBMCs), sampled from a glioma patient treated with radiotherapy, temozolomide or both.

The CDR3 DNA sequence: TGTGCCAGCAGCCAAGCCCCGGTCCTTGGCTATGGCTACACCTTC. Residues: CASSQAPVLGYGYTF. This chain joins TRBV14 and TRBJ1-2, with D uncertain. Germline V lookup: CDR1 SGHDN, CDR2 FVKESK. V shed 1 base and J shed 4 bases, with 13 bases lying between them. The CDR3 runs 15 residues.